This TCR beta chain was captured in a study of cytomegalovirus exposure and HLA in healthy donors. Germline-derived CDR1 and CDR2 are SGHRS and YFSETQ. The CDR3 is 15 amino acids. After removal of 0 bases from V and 2 bases from J, the junction contained 4 bases not matched to a gene. 13 Jbeta primers and 60 Vbeta primers were used for the PCR. Using immunoSEQ multiplex PCR, the repertoire was profiled, and TCRdb retains in-frame clones only, with some absent. The table lists 150,000 to 200,000 clones, around 68% of them singletons. The chain recombines TRBV5-1 with TRBJ2-7, with 8 bases fitting TRBD2. Material for sequencing was PBMCs. This receptor was identified in a man in his fifties or sixties in good health and CMV-seronegative. The CDR3 nucleotides read TGCGCCAGCAGCTTGGGGAGCGGGGGACCCTACGAGCAGTACTTC. This encodes CASSLGSGGPYEQYF.